Below are 2 T cell receptor beta chains sequenced from a single sample in a study of vaccination effects on CD4 cells after COVID-19. The authors isolated CD4+ T cells after less than eleven days of culture. Two doses of BNT162b2 or mRNA-1273 vaccine were administered to participants. Their antigens remain unidentified. Using immunoSEQ multiplex PCR, the repertoire was profiled, and TCRdb retains in-frame clones only, with some absent. The sample gives about 73,000 clones, 73% of which show up once; approximately 2.2% is in the top ten. Sequences were derived from CD4+ T cells from PBMCs cultured without peptide, sampled after COVID-19 vaccination. These receptors were taken from a human donor who received a COVID-19 vaccine.

This clone was detected a few times. The J gene is TRBJ2-3, the V gene TRBV27, with 9 positions matching TRBD1. With 7 bases clipped from V and 6 bases from J, the junction kept 8 bases outside the gene matches. The CDR3 is 14 amino acids. Germline V gene lookup returns CDR1 MNHEY and CDR2 SMNVEV (reference sequence). The CDR3 region has the DNA TGTGCCAGCACCCGGGACAGGGCGTCGGATACGCAGTATTTT. Its translation: CASTRDRASDTQYF.

This rearrangement joins TRBV7-8 to TRBJ2-5; D unclear. The germline V gene encodes CDR1 SGHVS and CDR2 FQNEAQ. CDR3 length: 14 amino acids. Trimming pared 6 bases from V and 4 bases from J, leaving 15 bases between. CDR3 in amino acids: CASRATGTTETQYF. In nucleotides, the CDR3 is TGTGCCAGCAGGGCCACCGGTACGACAGAGACCCAGTACTTC.